This T cell receptor beta chain was retrieved from a study of early T cells in non-severe SARS-CoV-2 infection. Study-level background: Chains were not paired, and sequencing was done on bulk RNA from unsorted whole blood.

Unique molecular identifiers (one per individual cDNA molecule) were attached. In TCRdb, the 5' RACE reads were re-called with MiXCR into one record per CDR3 protein. The data contain fewer than 80,000 distinct CDR3 sequences, around 11% of them singletons. The ends lost 6 bases at V and 2 bases at J; junction bases unmatched: 8. CDR1 is SQVTM and CDR2 is ANQGSEA in the germline V gene. The CDR3 runs to 14 residues. The chain uses TRBV29-1 and TRBJ2-3, with TRBD1 identical over 7 bases. The starting material was whole blood, obtained at baseline. The receptor was isolated from an adult who was a healthcare worker with PCR-confirmed SARS-CoV-2 infection or an uninfected control (not recorded which). The CDR3 region has the DNA TGCAGCGTCGACCGACAGGGTATCACAGATACGCAGTATTTT. This gives the protein CSVDRQGITDTQYF.